Listed here are 19 T cell receptor beta chains from one sample, sequenced in a study of blood T cell repertoires in COVID-19. Measured with immunoSEQ multiplex PCR; TCRdb has only the in-frame clones, and not every one. The sample has about 270,000 clones; about 88% are singletons. Sample: peripheral blood. These receptors were collected from a man in his 60s who had recovered from COVID-19.

This clone was found a few times. V gene TRBV5-6 combines with J gene TRBJ1-3, with D hard to call. The length of the CDR3 is 14 residues. Deletions cut 6 bases from V and 0 bases from J, with 10 bases between. Germline V CDR1 and CDR2: SGHDT, YYEEEE. CDR3 region: CASTRLSSGNTIYF. In DNA, the CDR3 is TGTGCCAGCACTCGGTTAAGCTCTGGAAACACCATATATTTT.

In regard to this clone: The junction departs from germline at one end; a sequencing error may be responsible. Here the CDR3 DNA reads TGTGCTAGCAGCCCGGCGGGATCTGGAAACACCATATATTTT. It is translated as CASSPAGSGNTIYF. This rearrangement joins TRBV7-7 to TRBJ1-3; the D is unclear. The CDR3 has 14 residues. Per the germline V gene, CDR1 is SSHAT and CDR2 is FNYEAQ (reference sequence).

This chain links TRBV27 with TRBJ1-5; D remains unclear. In germline, CDR1 is MNHEY, CDR2 SMNVEV (reference sequence). The CDR3 is 13 residues long. Deletions cut 2 bases from V and 4 bases from J, with 6 bases between. CDR3: CASSLGLNQPQHF. The CDR3, as DNA: TGTGCCAGCAGTTTAGGACTTAATCAGCCCCAGCATTTT.

The rearrangement links TRBV19 to TRBJ2-1; 8 bases align to TRBD2. The CDR3 loop spans 15 amino acids. Germline V lookup: CDR1 LNHDA, CDR2 SQIVND (reference sequence). Trimming cost V 5 bases and J 2 bases; bases outside gene matches: 5. The CDR3 region is CASSERAGAYNEQFF. In DNA, the CDR3 is TGTGCCAGTAGTGAGCGAGCGGGGGCCTACAATGAGCAGTTCTTC.

The chain has TRBV15 and TRBJ2-7; 10 bases are shared with TRBD1. The CDR3 is 17 residues long. With 2 bases clipped from V and 2 bases from J, the junction kept 9 bases outside the gene matches. The germline gives CDR1 LNHNV, CDR2 YYDKDF (reference sequence). CDR3 coding DNA: TGTGCCACCAGCAGAATGCTCCCGGGACAGGGGACCTACGAGCAGTACTTC. As protein: CATSRMLPGQGTYEQYF. The full variable domain, with the rest looked up from reference TRBV15 and TRBJ2-7, is DAMVIQNPRYQVTQFGKPVTLSCSQTLNHNVMYWYQQKSSQAPKLLFHYYDKDFNNEADTPDNFQSRRPNTSFCFLDIRSPGLGDTAMYLCATSRMLPGQGTYEQYFGPGTRLTVT.

The chain recombines TRBV2 with TRBJ2-5, with D perhaps TRBD1 (6 bases). V was cut by 7 bases and J by 5 bases, with 20 bases left in between. The CDR3 covers 15 residues. Looked up from germline, CDR1 is SNHLY and CDR2 is FYNNEI. CDR3 coding DNA: TGTGCCAGCAACCAGCTCCGGGACACTGGGGAGACCCAGTACTTC. Protein: CASNQLRDTGETQYF.

V is TRBV30 and J is TRBJ2-2; D might be TRBD1 (6 bases). The CDR3 is made up of 14 amino acids. V was trimmed by 1 base and J by 4 bases, leaving 10 bases between them. Germline V gene sequence: CDR1 GTSNPN, CDR2 SVGIG (reference sequence). The CDR3 sequence is CAWSAPGATGELFF. The CDR3 DNA sequence: TGTGCCTGGAGTGCCCCAGGGGCCACCGGGGAGCTGTTTTTT.

The chain has TRBV13 and TRBJ1-3, with a tentative D call TRBD1 (5 bases). Germline CDR1 and CDR2: PRHDT and FYEKMQ (reference sequence). The CDR3 totals 15 residues. V lost 5 bases to trimming and J lost 3 bases, with 14 bases between them. The CDR3 protein is CASSRGTARGNTIYF. The DNA of the CDR3 is TGTGCCAGCAGCCGCGGGACCGCCCGTGGAAACACCATATATTTT.

J is TRBJ2-3 and V is TRBV18; maybe TRBD1 (6 bases). V was cut by 2 bases and J by 1 base, with 10 bases left in between. CDR3 length: 15 residues. CDR1 and CDR2 from the germline V gene are KGHSH and LQKENI. This CDR3 reads CASSPTGLGTDTQYF. As DNA, the CDR3 is TGTGCCAGCTCACCAACAGGGCTAGGCACAGATACGCAGTATTTT.

This clone was found once. This chain uses TRBV6-6 with TRBJ2-5; a weak D match, TRBD2 (7 bases). The germline V gene has CDR1 MNHNY and CDR2 SVGAGI (reference sequence). The CDR3 is made up of 15 amino acids. V was clipped by 4 bases and J by 1 base, with 13 bases between them. CDR3 DNA: TGTGCCAGCAGTTCGGCGGGGGCGGGCCAAGAGACCCAGTACTTC. The encoded protein is CASSSAGAGQETQYF.

The chain couples TRBV5-1 to TRBJ2-5; TRBD2 matches at 8 bases. CDR1 and CDR2 (germline): SGHRS, YFSETQ. The length of the CDR3 is 15 residues. J lost 4 bases, V lost 4 bases, and 9 bases had no gene match. CDR3 sequence: CASSPVGRGGETQYF. In DNA, the CDR3 is TGCGCCAGCAGCCCAGTCGGACGGGGGGGAGAGACCCAGTACTTC.

This chain connects TRBV7-2 to TRBJ2-7; D is ambiguous. V gave up 6 bases and J gave up 6 bases, with 12 bases separating them. Germline lookup yields CDR1 SGHTA and CDR2 FQGNSA. This CDR3 has 12 residues. Here the CDR3 DNA reads TGTGCCAGCAGGAATAGCCTACGCGAGCAGTACTTC. It yields the protein CASRNSLREQYF.

V usage is TRBV4-2 and J usage is TRBJ2-7; 9 bases align to TRBD2. The CDR3 has 16 amino acids. V trimming: 1 base; J trimming: 5 bases; junction bases outside the gene matches: 9. The V gene's germline CDR1 is LGHNA and CDR2 YNFKEQ. CDR3 bases: TGTGCCAGCAGCCAAGTGGTTGGGGGACTAGCCAACGAGCAGTACTTC. This translates into CASSQVVGGLANEQYF.

The chain uses TRBV9 and TRBJ1-1; no firm D call. Germline values: CDR1 SGDLS, CDR2 YYNGEE. V dropped 5 bases and J dropped 1 base, with 9 bases sitting between them. The CDR3 sequence is 13 residues long. For the CDR3, the DNA is TGTGCCAGCAGTACAACAAGGAACACTGAAGCTTTCTTT. This translates into CASSTTRNTEAFF.

The rearrangement joins TRBV12-3 or TRBV12-4 to TRBJ1-2, with D maybe TRBD1 (6 bases). Trimming left V 6 bases short and J 7 bases short, with 15 bases between. The CDR3 sequence is 13 residues long. The CDR3 spells CASSGTTIGGYTF. The DNA of the CDR3 is TGTGCCAGCAGCGGGACAACTATTGGTGGCTACACCTTC.

The chain has TRBV3-1 (or the pseudogene TRBV3-2) and TRBJ1-2; TRBD1 matches at 8 bases. V trimming: 2 bases; J trimming: 8 bases; junction bases outside the gene matches: 7. The CDR3 runs 14 residues. Germline CDR1 and CDR2: LGHDT and YNNKEL (reference sequence). The CDR3 coding sequence is TGTGCCAGCAGCCAAAACACAGGGGGAGGCGGCTACACCTTC. Its translation is CASSQNTGGGGYTF.

The V and J genes are TRBV12-3 or TRBV12-4 and TRBJ2-1; D ambiguous. The CDR3 is made up of 13 amino acids. The V gene lost 8 bases and the J gene lost 2 bases, with 10 bases spanning the gap. CDR3 sequence (DNA): TGTGCCAGCCGGTTTTTCCCCTACAATGAGCAGTTCTTC. The encoded protein is CASRFFPYNEQFF.

The chain recombines TRBV6-1 with TRBJ2-7; D gene uncertain. Germline-derived CDR1 and CDR2 are MNHNS and SASEGT. V lost 3 bases and J 2 bases, leaving 20 bases between the germline ends. This CDR3 spans 17 amino acids. The CDR3 loop is CASSDGFGQRSPYEQYF. CDR3 DNA sequence: TGTGCCAGCAGTGATGGTTTCGGCCAGCGCTCTCCCTACGAGCAGTACTTC.

The J gene is TRBJ2-5, the V gene TRBV6-2 or TRBV6-3; TRBD1 matches at 9 bases. The germline CDR1 and CDR2 sequences are MNHEY and SVGEGT. The CDR3 consists of 15 residues. Trimming removed 5 bases from V and 7 bases from J; junction bases left unmatched: 11. This CDR3 reads CASSPGTGWEGTQYF. The CDR3 DNA reads as TGTGCCAGCAGTCCAGGGACAGGGTGGGAAGGGACCCAGTACTTC.